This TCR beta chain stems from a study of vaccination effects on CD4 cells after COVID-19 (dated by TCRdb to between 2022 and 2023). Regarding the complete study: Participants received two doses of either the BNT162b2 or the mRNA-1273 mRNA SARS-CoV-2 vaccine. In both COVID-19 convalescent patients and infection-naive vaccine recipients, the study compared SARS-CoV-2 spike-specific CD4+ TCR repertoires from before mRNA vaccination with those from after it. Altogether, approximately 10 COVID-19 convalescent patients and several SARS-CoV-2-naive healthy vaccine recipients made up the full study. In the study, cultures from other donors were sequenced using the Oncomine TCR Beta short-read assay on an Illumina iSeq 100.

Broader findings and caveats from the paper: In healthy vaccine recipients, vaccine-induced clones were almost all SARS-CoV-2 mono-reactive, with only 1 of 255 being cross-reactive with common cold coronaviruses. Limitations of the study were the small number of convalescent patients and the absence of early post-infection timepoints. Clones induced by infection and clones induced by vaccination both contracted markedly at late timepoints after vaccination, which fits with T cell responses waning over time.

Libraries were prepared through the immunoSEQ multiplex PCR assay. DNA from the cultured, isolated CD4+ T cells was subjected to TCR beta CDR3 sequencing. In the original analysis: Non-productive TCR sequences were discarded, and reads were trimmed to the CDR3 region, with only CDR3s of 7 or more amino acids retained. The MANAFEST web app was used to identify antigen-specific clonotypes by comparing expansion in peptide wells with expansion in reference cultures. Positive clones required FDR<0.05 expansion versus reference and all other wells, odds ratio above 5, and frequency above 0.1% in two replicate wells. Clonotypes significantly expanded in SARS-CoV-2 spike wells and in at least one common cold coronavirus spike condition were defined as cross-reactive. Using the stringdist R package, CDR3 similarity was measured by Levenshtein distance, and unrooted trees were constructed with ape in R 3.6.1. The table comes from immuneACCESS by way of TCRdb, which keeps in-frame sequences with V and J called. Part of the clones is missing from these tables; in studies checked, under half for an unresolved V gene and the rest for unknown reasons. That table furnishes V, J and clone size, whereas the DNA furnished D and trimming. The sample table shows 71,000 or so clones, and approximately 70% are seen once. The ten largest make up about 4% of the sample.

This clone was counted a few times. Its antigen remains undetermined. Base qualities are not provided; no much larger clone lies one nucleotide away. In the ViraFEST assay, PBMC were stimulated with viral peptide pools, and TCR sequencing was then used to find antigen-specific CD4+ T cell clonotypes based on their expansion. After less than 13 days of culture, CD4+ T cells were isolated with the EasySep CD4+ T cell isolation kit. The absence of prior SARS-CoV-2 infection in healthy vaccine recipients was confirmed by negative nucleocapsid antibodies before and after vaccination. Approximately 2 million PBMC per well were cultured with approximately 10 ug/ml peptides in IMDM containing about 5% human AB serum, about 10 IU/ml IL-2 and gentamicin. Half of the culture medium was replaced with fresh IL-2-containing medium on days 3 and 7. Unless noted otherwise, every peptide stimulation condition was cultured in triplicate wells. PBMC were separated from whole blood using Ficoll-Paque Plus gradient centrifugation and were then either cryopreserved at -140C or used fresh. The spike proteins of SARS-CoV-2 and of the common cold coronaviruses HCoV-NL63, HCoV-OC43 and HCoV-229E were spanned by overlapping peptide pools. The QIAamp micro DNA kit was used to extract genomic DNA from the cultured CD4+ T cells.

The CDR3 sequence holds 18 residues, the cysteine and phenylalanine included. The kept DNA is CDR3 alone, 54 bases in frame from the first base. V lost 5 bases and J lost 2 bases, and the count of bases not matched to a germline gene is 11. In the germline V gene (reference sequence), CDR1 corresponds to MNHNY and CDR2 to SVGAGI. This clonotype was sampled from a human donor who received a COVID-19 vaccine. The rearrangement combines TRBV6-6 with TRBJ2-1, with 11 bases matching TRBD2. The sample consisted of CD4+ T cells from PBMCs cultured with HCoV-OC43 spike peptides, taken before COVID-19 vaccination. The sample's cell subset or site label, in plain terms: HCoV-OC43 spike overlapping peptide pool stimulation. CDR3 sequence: CASSQTPSGGRTYNEQFF. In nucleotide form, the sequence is TGTGCCAGCAGTCAGACTCCTAGCGGGGGGAGGACCTACAATGAGCAGTTCTTC.